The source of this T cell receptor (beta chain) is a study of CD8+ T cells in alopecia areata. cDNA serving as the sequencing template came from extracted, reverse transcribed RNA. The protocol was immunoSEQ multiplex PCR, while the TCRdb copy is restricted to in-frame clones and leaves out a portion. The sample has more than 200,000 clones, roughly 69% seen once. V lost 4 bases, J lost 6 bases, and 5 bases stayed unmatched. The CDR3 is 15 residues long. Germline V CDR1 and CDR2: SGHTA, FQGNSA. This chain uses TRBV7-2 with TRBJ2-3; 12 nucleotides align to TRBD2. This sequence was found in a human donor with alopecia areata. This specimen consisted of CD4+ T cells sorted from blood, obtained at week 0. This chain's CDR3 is CASSYGLAGLDTQYF. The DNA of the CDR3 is TGTGCCAGCAGCTACGGACTAGCGGGGTTGGATACGCAGTATTTT.